This TCR beta chain was captured by sequencing in a study of shared clonotypes between healthy human individuals. J was trimmed by 11 bases and V by 1 base; bases with no gene match: 3. Germline loops: CDR1 GTSNPN, CDR2 SVGIG (reference sequence). CDR3 size: 11 residues. This clone was counted between two and nine times. Assay used: immunoSEQ multiplex PCR; TCRdb lists only in-frame clones, some missing. The sample includes approximately 2,300,000 clones, approximately 90% of them seen just once. The chain has TRBV30 and TRBJ1-1; 8 bases map to TRBD1. The receptor was derived from a man aged 18 to 30 in good health. Some clones in this sample may be carry-over from other donors' samples. What was sequenced was naive CD4+ T cells from PBMCs. The subset here: CD45RA+ positively selected. The CDR3: CAWSAGGGAFF. In nucleotides, the CDR3 is TGTGCCTGGAGTGCAGGGGGCGGGGCTTTCTTT. The complete variable domain, with remaining parts taken from reference TRBV30 and TRBJ1-1, reads SQTIHQWPATLVQPVGSPLSLECTVEGTSNPNLYWYRQAAGRGLQLLFYSVGIGQISSEVPQNLSASRPQDRQFILSSKKLLLSDSGFYLCAWSAGGGAFFGQGTRLTVV.